The 11 T cell receptor beta chains below all came from one sample that was sequenced in a study of response to subunit inactivated influenza vaccine. TCRdb re-called the RT-PCR reads through MiXCR, storing one row per CDR3 protein. This sample carries under 500,000 distinct CDR3 sequences, approximately 9.9% of them seen once, and the ten largest clones take roughly 12%. The sample was PBMCs from blood, taken roughly 45 days after vaccination. The receptors shown here come from a man in his fifties or sixties who received an inactivated influenza vaccine.

The chain employs TRBV7-2 and TRBJ2-5; TRBD2 is a possible D gene (5 bases). Trimming took off 5 bases at V and 5 bases at J, with 18 bases between the two ends. This CDR3 is built from 15 residues. Germline values: CDR1 SGHTA, CDR2 FQGNSA. The CDR3 region has the DNA TGTGCCAGCAGCCTCGGCGTCCGGGATCCTGAGACCCAGTACTTC. It codes for CASSLGVRDPETQYF.

A few counts support this clonotype. This sequence joins TRBV12-3 or TRBV12-4 and TRBJ2-7; D call uncertain. V was cut by 4 bases and J by 2 bases, with 9 bases left in between. This CDR3 spans 13 amino acids. The CDR3 loop reads CASSSPPPYEQYF. CDR3 sequence (DNA): TGTGCCAGCAGTTCCCCTCCCCCCTACGAGCAGTACTTC.

This clonotype was seen a handful of times. The V call is TRBV28, the J call TRBJ2-7, with 15 bases matching TRBD2. The CDR3 consists of 19 residues. After removal of 6 bases from V and 1 base from J, the junction contained 13 bases not matched to a gene. Per the germline V gene, CDR1 is MDHEN and CDR2 is SYDVKM. For the CDR3, the DNA is TGTGCCAGCAGCTCCCAACGGACTAGCGGGAGGGGTTTTTCCTACGAGCAGTACTTC. Protein sequence: CASSSQRTSGRGFSYEQYF.

At least ten counts were recorded for this clonotype. The chain carries TRBV4-2 and TRBJ2-1, with D perhaps TRBD2 (7 bases). This CDR3 has 16 residues. Germline loops: CDR1 LGHNA, CDR2 YNFKEQ. V was clipped by 0 bases and J by 4 bases, with 13 bases between them. The CDR3 loop reads CASSQDRGLLYNEQFF. CDR3 DNA sequence: TGTGCCAGCAGCCAAGACAGGGGACTACTATACAATGAGCAGTTCTTC.

In its sample, this clonotype was seen a few times. The J gene is TRBJ2-1, the V gene TRBV7-8; TRBD1 might be the D (6 bases). Germline V gene sequence: CDR1 SGHVS, CDR2 FQNEAQ. The V gene lost 1 base and the J gene lost 2 bases, with 15 bases spanning the gap. The CDR3 has 17 residues. CDR3 sequence reads: CASSLVRVRGTYNEQFF. Written as DNA, the CDR3 is TGTGCCAGCAGCTTAGTGAGGGTCAGGGGAACCTACAATGAGCAGTTCTTC.

This chain links TRBV7-9 with TRBJ1-2; the D gene is possibly TRBD1 (5 bases). Trimming pared 2 bases from V and 4 bases from J, leaving 20 bases between. Germline CDR1 SEHNR, CDR2 FQNEAQ (reference sequence). CDR3 size: 17 residues. The CDR3 protein is CASSLLVGGTRSYGYTF. CDR3 coding DNA: TGTGCCAGCAGCTTATTAGTGGGAGGGACTCGCTCCTATGGCTACACCTTC.

This clonotype was found a few times. J is TRBJ2-1 and V is TRBV7-2; a weak D match, TRBD2 (5 bases). The CDR3 loop spans 13 amino acids. Germline lookup yields CDR1 SGHTA and CDR2 FQGNSA. Trimming shortened V by 0 bases and J by 7 bases, and 7 bases separated the two germline ends. CDR3 in amino acids: CASSLAWTNEQFF. CDR3 in DNA: TGTGCCAGCAGCTTAGCATGGACTAATGAGCAGTTCTTC.

The gene calls are TRBV10-3 and TRBJ2-2; D may be TRBD1 (6 bases). V was clipped by 2 bases and J by 3 bases, with 10 bases between them. CDR1 and CDR2 from the germline V gene are ENHRY and SYGVKD. This CDR3 contains 15 residues. This CDR3 is CAISEPNRDTGELFF. The DNA for the CDR3 is TGTGCCATCAGTGAGCCGAACAGGGACACCGGGGAGCTGTTTTTT.

The chain has TRBV6-2 or TRBV6-3 and TRBJ2-1; 8 bases match TRBD1. Germline trimming cut 6 bases from V and 4 bases from J; bases unmatched to any gene: 23. The CDR3 has 20 amino acids. Germline lookup yields CDR1 MNHEY and CDR2 SVGEGT. CDR3: CASRHGPGQVGQGGYNEQFF. The CDR3 DNA reads as TGTGCCAGCAGACACGGTCCGGGACAGGTGGGGCAGGGGGGTTACAATGAGCAGTTCTTC.

The chain has TRBV7-9 and TRBJ2-1; D is unclear. The CDR3 spans 10 residues. The V end was cut by 4 bases, the J end by 10 bases, with 5 bases between. Germline CDR1 reads SEHNR; CDR2 reads FQNEAQ (reference sequence). Here the CDR3 DNA reads TGTGCCAGCAGCTCGGAAGAGCAGTTCTTC. Amino acid sequence: CASSSEEQFF.

This clonotype has at least ten counts. The junction differs from germline at one of its ends, possibly a read error. V gene TRBV12-3 or TRBV12-4 combines with J gene TRBJ2-1, with 9 bases fitting TRBD1. The CDR3 has 15 residues. The CDR3 is CASTKDRGLINEQFF. The CDR3 coding sequence is TGTGCCAGCACCAAAGACAGGGGGTTGATCAATGAGCAATTCTTC.